This TCR beta chain was captured in a study of T cell responses to AZD1222 COVID-19 vaccine. General study findings and limits: Regions left unmutated in variants are reportedly the target of nearly half of spike-specific TCRs. Breadth and depth of Spike-specific TCRs rose after two AZD1222 doses.

Germline assignment: CDR1 KGHSH and CDR2 LQKENI. CDR3 length equals 14 residues. J gave up 4 bases and V 6 bases, and 4 bases lay outside the gene matches. This clone was detected only a few times. Antigen unknown. The repertoire was sequenced with immunoSEQ multiplex PCR; TCRdb's copy has only in-frame clones and lacks some. The repertoire holds some 120,000 clones, with 88% as singletons. The origin of this receptor is an adult in good health. The chain recombines TRBV18 with TRBJ1-1; TRBD1 matches at 11 bases. Material: peripheral blood, obtained on day 0 of AZD1222 vaccination. The CDR3 region is CASSGQGAFTEAFF. The CDR3 nucleotides read TGTGCCAGCTCTGGACAGGGGGCTTTCACTGAAGCTTTCTTT.